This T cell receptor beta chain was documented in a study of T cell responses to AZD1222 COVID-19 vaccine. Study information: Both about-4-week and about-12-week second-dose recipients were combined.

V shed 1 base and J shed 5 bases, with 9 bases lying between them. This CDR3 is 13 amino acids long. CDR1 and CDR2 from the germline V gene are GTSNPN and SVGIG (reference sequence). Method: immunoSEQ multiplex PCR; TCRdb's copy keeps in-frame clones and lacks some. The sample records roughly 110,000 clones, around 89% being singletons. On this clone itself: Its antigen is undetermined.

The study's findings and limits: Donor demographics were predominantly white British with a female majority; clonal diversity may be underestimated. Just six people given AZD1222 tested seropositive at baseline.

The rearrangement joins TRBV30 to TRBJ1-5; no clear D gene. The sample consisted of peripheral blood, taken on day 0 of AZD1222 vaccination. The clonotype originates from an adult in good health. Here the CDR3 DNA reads TGTGCCTGGAGTGGTGGTCGGGATCAGCCCCAGCATTTT. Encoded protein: CAWSGGRDQPQHF.